One and the same sample provided the 9 T cell receptor beta chains below, sequenced in a study of low-dose radiotherapy and immunotherapy resistance in tumors. First-strand cDNA used TRAV- and TRBV-specific primers, covering alpha and beta chains. The TCRs were subjected to amplification over around 18 PCR cycles employing a constant-region primer in conjunction with a V-primer adapter. TCRdb re-derived calls from the reads in MiXCR, one entry per CDR3 protein. The sample records 13,000 to 15,000 distinct CDR3 sequences, less than 55% being singletons. The receptors stem from a human donor with advanced metastatic prostate, ovarian, gallbladder or colorectal cancer (not recorded which). This table probably holds off-target reads from a library built for another chain.

The V and J genes are TRBV29-1 and TRBJ2-1; D remains unclear. The V end lost 4 bases, the J end lost 13 bases, and 11 bases lay between the germline ends. Germline loops: CDR1 SQVTM, CDR2 ANQGSEA. The CDR3 runs 10 residues. CDR3 sequence reads: CSVVDLVQFF. For the CDR3, the DNA is TGCAGCGTTGTCGACCTGGTCCAGTTCTTC.

The gene calls are TRBV5-1 and TRBJ1-1; the match to TRBD1 covers 8 bases. The CDR3 contains 15 residues. Germline assignment: CDR1 SGHRS and CDR2 YFSETQ. V was clipped by 3 bases and J by 10 bases; unmatched bases: 14. In DNA form, the CDR3 reads TGCGCCAGCAGCTACGGAGATACCGGGACAGGTACAGCTTTCTTT. Translated: CASSYGDTGTGTAFF.

This chain connects TRBV28 to TRBJ2-7, with TRBD2 matching over 8 bases. There are 17 residues in the CDR3. Trimming removed 3 bases from V and 0 bases from J; junction bases left unmatched: 10. Germline loops: CDR1 MDHEN, CDR2 SYDVKM. CDR3 sequence: CASSFPTIAGFSYEQYF. CDR3 sequence (DNA): TGTGCCAGCAGTTTCCCAACCATAGCGGGATTCTCCTACGAGCAGTACTTC.

The gene calls are TRBV21-1 and TRBJ2-7; TRBD1, the table's D call, was not compared with the DNA. TRBV21-1 is a documented pseudogene. The CDR3 length is 13 residues. The CDR3 nucleotides are TGTGCCAGCGGCTACAGGATTTTCTTCGAGCAGTACTTC. Its protein product is CASGYRIFFEQYF.

The chain's CDR3 is CASSLGLAGDDEQFF. CDR3 DNA: TGCGCCAGCAGCTTGGGTCTAGCGGGAGATGATGAGCAGTTCTTC. The rearrangement joins TRBV5-1 to TRBJ2-1; TRBD2 agrees at 10 bases. The CDR3 totals 15 residues. Germline V gene sequence: CDR1 SGHRS, CDR2 YFSETQ. V lost 0 bases to trimming and J lost 8 bases; unmatched junction nucleotides: 5.

CDR3 sequence (DNA): TGCAGTGCCCCCCCTAGCGGGAATTACAATGAGCAGTTCTTC. Its translation: CSAPPSGNYNEQFF. This chain links TRBV20-1 with TRBJ2-1, with TRBD2 matching over 9 bases. V trimming: 6 bases; J trimming: 4 bases; junction bases outside the gene matches: 7. Germline CDR1 is DFQATT and CDR2 is SNEGSKA (reference sequence). The CDR3 is 14 residues long.

The chain is built from TRBV28 and TRBJ2-7, with TRBD2 as a possible D gene (6 bases). Germline V gene data show CDR1 as MDHEN and CDR2 as SYDVKM. Trimming took off 3 bases at V and 0 bases at J, with 15 bases between the two ends. CDR3 length: 16 residues. The CDR3 is CASSFGLHILSYEQYF. CDR3 in DNA: TGTGCCAGCAGTTTTGGACTACACATCCTCTCCTACGAGCAGTACTTC.

This clonotype showed up just a few times. The chain is built from TRBV28 and TRBJ2-3, with a weak D call TRBD2 (5 bases). Trimming shortened V by 5 bases and J by 3 bases, and 9 bases separated the two germline ends. This CDR3 contains 13 residues. Germline lookup yields CDR1 MDHEN and CDR2 SYDVKM. CDR3 DNA: TGTGCCAGCAGTAGCGGCCTTACAGATACGCAGTATTTT. It is translated as CASSSGLTDTQYF. Drawing the rest from reference TRBV28 and TRBJ2-3, the complete variable domain is DVKVTQSSRYLVKRTGEKVFLECVQDMDHENMFWYRQDPGLGLRLIYFSYDVKMKEKGDIPEGYSVSREKKERFSLILESASTNQTSMYLCASSSGLTDTQYFGPGTRLTVL.

The chain employs TRBV6-2 or TRBV6-3 and TRBJ1-2, with 7 bases matching TRBD1. The CDR3 runs to 15 residues. The J segment lost 4 bases and the V segment lost 5 bases, leaving 10 bases of the junction unmatched. CDR1 is MNHEY, CDR2 SVGEGT, per germline. The CDR3 region is CASSVPTGNFYGYTF. As DNA, the CDR3 is TGTGCCAGCAGTGTCCCGACAGGGAATTTCTATGGCTACACCTTC.